This T cell receptor (beta chain) derives from a study of T-cell reconstitution after alpha-beta-depleted transplantation in children. CDR1 DFQATT and CDR2 SNEGSKA come from the germline V gene (reference sequence). V was shortened by 5 bases and J by 4 bases, with 17 bases between the two germline ends. The CDR3 is 14 residues long. Preparation of the TCRbeta library was carried out with unique molecular identifiers. Via MiXCR, TCRdb re-called the PCR reads, giving one row per CDR3 protein. The repertoire holds 400,000 to 500,000 distinct CDR3 sequences, under 13% seen once, with roughly 5% in the top ten.

V is TRBV20-1 and J is TRBJ2-5, with a possible D match to TRBD1 (7 bases). The clonotype originates from a human donor who donated a stem cell graft to a child with acute myeloid leukemia. The source material was PBMCs from the stem cell graft donor, sampled from the stem cell graft. CDR3 amino acids: CSAGGGGVGETQYF. The CDR3 DNA reads as TGCAGTGCTGGAGGGGGCGGAGTCGGAGAGACCCAGTACTTC.